Following are 20 T cell receptor beta chains from one sample sequenced in a study of molecular identifiers for immune sequencing clone quantification (dated by TCRdb to the late 2010s). Receptor libraries were prepared by PCR. The data were produced on a NextSeq 500. The raw public reads went through TCRdb reprocessing: fastp at Q25, MiXCR clone calling, in-frame beta chains kept. CDR3 protein sequences are deduplicated, and each keeps its most common genes and DNA. The sample has more than 450,000 distinct CDR3 sequences on record, less than 30% of them singletons. Of the sample, around 0.79% falls within the top ten clones. Sequenced sample: naive CD8+ T cells from blood, with Jurkat cell RNA spiked in. According to the study, the label for this sample's cell subset or site signals: FACS-sorted CD8+CD4-CCR7+CD45RA+ naive T cells. These receptors came from a human donor in good health. Some libraries in this study had Jurkat cell RNA spiked in.

This clonotype was observed at least ten times. The genes are TRBV20-1 and TRBJ2-3, with 12 bases identical to TRBD1. Germline V CDR1 and CDR2: DFQATT, SNEGSKA (reference sequence). V shed 4 bases, J shed 5 bases, and the junction held 7 bases outside the gene matches. The CDR3 spans 15 residues. The CDR3 region has the DNA TGCAGTGCTACGGGGACAGGGGGCTTTGAAGATACGCAGTATTTT. This translates into CSATGTGGFEDTQYF.

In the case of this clonotype: This may be a read error, as it is one base from a much larger clone. This chain links TRBV29-1 with TRBJ2-2; D gene unclear. The CDR3 consists of 12 residues. V lost 5 bases to trimming and J lost 6 bases, with 10 bases between them. Germline V gene sequence: CDR1 SQVTM, CDR2 ANQGSEA. The CDR3 DNA reads TGCAGCGTTCTTCACGAGGCCGGGGAGCTGTTTTTT. This codes for CSVLHEAGELFF.

This clonotype occurred many times. The chain carries TRBV12-5 and TRBJ2-4; D is unclear. V gave up 2 bases and J gave up 6 bases, with 8 bases separating them. The CDR3 length is 13 residues. Germline V gene lookup returns CDR1 LGHNT and CDR2 FRNRAP. The CDR3, as DNA: TGTGCTAGTGGTTTGTACGGAGCAAACATTCAGTACTTC. Translating it yields CASGLYGANIQYF.

This clonotype was seen a few times. V is TRBV30 and J is TRBJ2-7, with D unresolved. The germline gives CDR1 GTSNPN, CDR2 SVGIG (reference sequence). The CDR3 extends over 12 amino acids. Deletions cut 1 base from V and 1 base from J, with 5 bases between. The CDR3 here is CAWSEASYEQYF. In DNA form, the CDR3 reads TGTGCCTGGAGTGAGGCGTCCTACGAGCAGTACTTC.

The CDR3 DNA sequence: TGTGCCAGCAGCTTGATTAGCGGGGCCACAGATACGCAGTATTTT. Its translation is CASSLISGATDTQYF. The chain links TRBV11-2 to TRBJ2-3, with TRBD2 identical over 8 bases. Germline CDR1 and CDR2: SGHAT and FQNNGV. This CDR3 comprises 15 residues. The junction had 4 bases not matched to a gene; V was cut back by 3 bases and J by 2 bases.

The table lists this clonotype with a few counts. This rearrangement joins TRBV20-1 to TRBJ2-3; weak D call: TRBD2 (6 bases). Trimming took off 5 bases at V and 0 bases at J, with 15 bases between the two ends. Germline-derived CDR1 and CDR2 are DFQATT and SNEGSKA (reference sequence). The CDR3 totals 15 residues. The CDR3 DNA is TGCAGTGCTGCTCGTGCGGGGTCTAGCACAGATACGCAGTATTTT. This encodes CSAARAGSSTDTQYF.

This clonotype was picked up many times. This chain joins TRBV7-2 and TRBJ2-7; 11 bases are shared with TRBD2. Germline V gene lookup returns CDR1 SGHTA and CDR2 FQGNSA. The CDR3 covers 16 residues. The V gene end was trimmed by 4 bases and the J gene end by 5 bases; junction bases not matched to a gene: 10. This CDR3 reads CASSSRVAGGPHEQYF. CDR3 DNA: TGTGCCAGCAGCTCAAGAGTAGCGGGAGGGCCCCACGAGCAGTACTTC.

In regard to this clonotype: The junction departs from the called germline gene at one end, perhaps through a read error. The chain is built from TRBV7-3 and TRBJ2-3; tentatively, D is TRBD2 (6 bases). The CDR3 contains 15 residues. Germline assignment: CDR1 SGHTA and CDR2 FQGTGA. CDR3 sequence reads: CASGLGLTSSDTQYF. Written as DNA, the CDR3 is TGTGCCAGCGGCTTAGGGTTGACTAGTTCAGATACGCAGTATTTT.

The chain couples TRBV7-9 to TRBJ2-5, with a weak D call TRBD2 (5 bases). The CDR3 loop spans 16 amino acids. Per germline, CDR1 SEHNR and CDR2 FQNEAQ (reference sequence). Trimming pared 4 bases from V and 5 bases from J, leaving 20 bases between. CDR3 loop: CASSSFGLPTQETQYF. CDR3 nucleotides: TGTGCCAGCAGCTCCTTCGGACTGCCGACCCAGGAGACCCAGTACTTC. The variable domain in full, with the rest retrieved from reference TRBV7-9 and TRBJ2-5, is DTGVSQNPRHKITKRGQNVTFRCDPISEHNRLYWYRQTLGQGPEFLTYFQNEAQLEKSRLLSDRFSAERPKGSFSTLEIQRTEQGDSAMYLCASSSFGLPTQETQYFGPGTRLLVL.

With regard to this clonotype: The junction does not match germline at one end; this may be a read error. The chain employs TRBV6-6 and TRBJ1-2, with 8 nucleotides matching TRBD1. Germline V gives CDR1 MNHNY, CDR2 SVGAGI (reference sequence). The CDR3 is 14 residues long. The CDR3 region has the DNA TGTGCCAGAAGTTACCAGGGGGCGAACTATGGCTACACCTTC. Amino acid sequence: CARSYQGANYGYTF.

The chain recombines TRBV12-3 or TRBV12-4 with TRBJ2-1; D ambiguous. The CDR3 loop spans 14 amino acids. The V end lost 8 bases, the J end lost 3 bases, and 14 bases lay between the germline ends. In DNA form, the CDR3 reads TGTGCCAGCCGCCTGGGCGTGGTCTACAATGAGCAGTTCTTC. As protein: CASRLGVVYNEQFF.

The chain uses TRBV12-3 or TRBV12-4 and TRBJ1-1, with 7 bases lining up with TRBD1. The CDR3 spans 18 residues. V gave up 11 bases and J gave up 6 bases; unmatched junction bases: 27. CDR3 in amino acids: CAGGLAGQVRPRTPEAFF. As DNA, the CDR3 is TGTGCCGGCGGTTTAGCCGGACAGGTGCGTCCCCGGACCCCTGAAGCTTTCTTT.

This clonotype was picked up a small number of times. The chain joins TRBV20-1 to TRBJ2-1, with 13 nucleotides matching TRBD2. This CDR3 spans 15 amino acids. Losses at the gene ends were 5 bases for V and 8 bases for J; bases not matched to a gene: 9. Germline V gives CDR1 DFQATT, CDR2 SNEGSKA (reference sequence). The DNA of the CDR3 is TGCAGTGCTGGCACCGGGACTAGCGGGAATTATGAGCAGTTCTTC. Protein product: CSAGTGTSGNYEQFF.

This clonotype has more than one count but fewer than ten. The chain combines TRBV28 with TRBJ2-7; D remains ambiguous. CDR3 length equals 14 residues. Trimming removed 7 bases from V and 3 bases from J, with 16 bases in between. Germline lookup yields CDR1 MDHEN and CDR2 SYDVKM. CDR3 in DNA: TGTGCCAGCATATGGACCTCCGGCGGCTACGAGCAGTACTTC. Protein sequence: CASIWTSGGYEQYF.

The chain combines TRBV6-5 with TRBJ2-2, with a weak D call TRBD1 (6 bases). Germline loops: CDR1 MNHEY, CDR2 SVGAGI. The CDR3 sequence is 21 residues long. The V and J ends lost 0 bases and 4 bases respectively, with 27 bases between them. The CDR3 nucleotides are TGTGCCAGCAGTTACTCCGGTGATCCTACTTGGGGGCCCCTTCGCACCGGGGAGCTGTTTTTT. Its translation is CASSYSGDPTWGPLRTGELFF.

Worth noting for this clonotype: A junction end diverges from the germline sequence, so it may reflect a read error. CDR3 DNA sequence: TGTGCCTGCAGTTTAAGGGTGGCAGGGGGCGATGAGCAGTTCTTC. It yields the protein CACSLRVAGGDEQFF. This chain connects TRBV28 to TRBJ2-1, with 8 bases identical to TRBD1. There are 15 residues in the CDR3. Germline lookup yields CDR1 MDHEN and CDR2 SYDVKM.

This clonotype came up a few times. The V gene is TRBV6-1, the J gene TRBJ1-2, with D hard to call. Trimming removed 3 bases from V and 2 bases from J, with 1 base in between. The CDR3 runs 11 residues. Germline V gene data show CDR1 as MNHNS and CDR2 as SASEGT. CDR3 bases: TGTGCCAGCAGTGAGAACTATGGCTACACCTTC. It yields the protein CASSENYGYTF.

The genes are TRBV29-1 and TRBJ2-3; 11 bases map to TRBD2. Germline V CDR1 and CDR2: SQVTM, ANQGSEA. CDR3 size: 16 residues. V trimming: 3 bases; J trimming: 3 bases; junction bases outside the gene matches: 8. The CDR3 region is CSVDEGTSGRTDTQYF. The CDR3 bases are TGCAGCGTTGATGAGGGCACTAGCGGGAGAACAGATACGCAGTATTTT.

The genes are TRBV6-2 or TRBV6-3 and TRBJ2-2, with 8 bases fitting TRBD2. After removal of 6 bases from V and 2 bases from J, the junction contained 8 bases not matched to a gene. CDR1 and CDR2 from the germline V gene are MNHEY and SVGEGT. The CDR3 is 16 amino acids. The DNA for the CDR3 is TGTGCCAGCAGCCTCCTTAGCGGGGAAAACACCGGGGAGCTGTTTTTT. Amino acid sequence: CASSLLSGENTGELFF.

This clonotype was counted a single time. Here the CDR3 omits its conserved ending phenylalanine or tryptophan, so a read error is the likely source. This rearrangement joins TRBV11-2 to TRBJ1-3; TRBD1 aligns across 10 bases. Trimming cost V 3 bases and J 3 bases; bases outside gene matches: 2. The CDR3 length is 15 residues. CDR1 and CDR2 (germline): SGHAT, FQNNGV. The CDR3 spells CASSLDRGYGNTIYL. Written as DNA, the CDR3 is TGTGCCAGCAGCTTGGACAGGGGGTATGGAAACACCATATATCTT.